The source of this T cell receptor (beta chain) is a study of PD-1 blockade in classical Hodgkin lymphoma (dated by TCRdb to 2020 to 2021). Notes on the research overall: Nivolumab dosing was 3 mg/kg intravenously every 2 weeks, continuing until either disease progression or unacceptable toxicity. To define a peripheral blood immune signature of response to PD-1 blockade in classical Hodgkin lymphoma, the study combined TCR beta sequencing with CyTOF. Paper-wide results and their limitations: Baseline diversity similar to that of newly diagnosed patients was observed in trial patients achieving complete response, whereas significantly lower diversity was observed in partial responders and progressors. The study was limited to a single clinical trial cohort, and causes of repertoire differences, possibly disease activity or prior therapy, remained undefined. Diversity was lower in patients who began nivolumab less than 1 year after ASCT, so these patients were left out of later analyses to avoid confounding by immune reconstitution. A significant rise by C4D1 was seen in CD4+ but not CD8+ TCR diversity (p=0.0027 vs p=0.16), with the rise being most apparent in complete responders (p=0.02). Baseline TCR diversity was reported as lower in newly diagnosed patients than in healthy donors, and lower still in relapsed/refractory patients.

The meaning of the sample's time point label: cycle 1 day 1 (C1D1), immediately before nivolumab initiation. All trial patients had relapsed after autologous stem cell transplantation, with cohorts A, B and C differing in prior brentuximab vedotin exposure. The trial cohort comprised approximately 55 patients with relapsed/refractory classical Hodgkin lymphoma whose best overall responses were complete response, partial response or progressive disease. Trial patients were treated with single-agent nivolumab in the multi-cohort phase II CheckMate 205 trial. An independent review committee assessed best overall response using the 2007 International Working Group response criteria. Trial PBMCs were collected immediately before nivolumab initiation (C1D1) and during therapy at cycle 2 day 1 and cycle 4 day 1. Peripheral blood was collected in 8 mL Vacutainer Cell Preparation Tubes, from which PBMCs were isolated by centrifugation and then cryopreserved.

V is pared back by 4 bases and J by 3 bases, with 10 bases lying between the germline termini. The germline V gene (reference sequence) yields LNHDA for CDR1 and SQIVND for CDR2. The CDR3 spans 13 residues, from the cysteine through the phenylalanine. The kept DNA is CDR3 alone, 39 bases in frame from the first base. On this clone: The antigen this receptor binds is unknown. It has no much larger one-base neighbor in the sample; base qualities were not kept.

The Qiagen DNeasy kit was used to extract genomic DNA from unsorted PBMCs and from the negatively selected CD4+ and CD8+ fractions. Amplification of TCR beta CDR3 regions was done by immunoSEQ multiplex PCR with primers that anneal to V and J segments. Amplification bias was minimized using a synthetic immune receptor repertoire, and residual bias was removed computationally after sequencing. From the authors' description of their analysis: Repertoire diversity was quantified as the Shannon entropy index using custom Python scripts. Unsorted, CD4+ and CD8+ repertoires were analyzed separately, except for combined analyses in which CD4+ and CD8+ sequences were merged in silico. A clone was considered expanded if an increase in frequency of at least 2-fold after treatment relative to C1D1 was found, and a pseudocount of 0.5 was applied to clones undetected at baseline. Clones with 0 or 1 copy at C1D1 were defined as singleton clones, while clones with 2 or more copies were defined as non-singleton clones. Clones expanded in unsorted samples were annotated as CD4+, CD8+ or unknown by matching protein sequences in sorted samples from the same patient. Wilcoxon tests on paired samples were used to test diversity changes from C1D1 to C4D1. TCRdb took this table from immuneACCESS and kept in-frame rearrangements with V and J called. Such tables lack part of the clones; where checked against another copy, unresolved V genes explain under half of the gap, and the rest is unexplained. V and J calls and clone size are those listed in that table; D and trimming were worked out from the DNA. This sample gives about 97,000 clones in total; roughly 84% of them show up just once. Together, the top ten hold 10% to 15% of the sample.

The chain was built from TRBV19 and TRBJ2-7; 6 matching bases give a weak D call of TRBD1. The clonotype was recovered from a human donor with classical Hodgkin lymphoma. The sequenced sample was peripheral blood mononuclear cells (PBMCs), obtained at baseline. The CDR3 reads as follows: CASSRGHSYEQYF. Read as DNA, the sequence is TGTGCCAGTAGTAGGGGACACAGCTACGAGCAGTACTTC.